This T cell receptor beta chain was sequenced in a study of cytotoxic CD8 clonotypes in ibrutinib-treated CLL. Across the study: Partial responses totalled about 24 and complete responses 2; after median 68 months, roughly 14 remained remitted and approximately twelve progressed. Response samples were taken after a median about 12 months of treatment, range 6 to 36. When averaged across all of the samples, the counts came to a few hundred thousand productive templates and more than 85,000 productive rearrangements.

In regard to this clone: Its antigen remains unidentified.

V was trimmed by 7 bases and J by 0 bases, leaving 12 bases between them. The CDR3 is 14 amino acids. Germline values: CDR1 SNHLY, CDR2 FYNNEI. Study-level findings and limits: Treatment saw public clonotypes, which were uncommon, either contract or stay stable.

Libraries were prepared by immunoSEQ multiplex PCR; TCRdb keeps only in-frame clonotypes and omits some of them. The data contain about 24,000 clones, 55% to 75% of them singletons. The chain carries TRBV2 and TRBJ1-1; D is possibly TRBD1 (6 bases). Sequences were derived from PBMCs, sampled after 12 months of ibrutinib treatment. This TCR was recovered from a human donor with chronic lymphocytic leukemia. CDR3 loop: CASTGGGLNTEAFF. Written as DNA, the CDR3 is TGTGCCAGCACCGGGGGGGGGCTGAACACTGAAGCTTTCTTT.